The 25 T cell receptor beta chains given below trace back to one sample, sequenced in a study of T cells in Graves' hyperthyroidism and ophthalmopathy. Template material for amplifying TCR beta CDR3 regions consisted of RNA transcripts. The study used the HTBI primer set for a first-round RT-PCR of the TCR CDR3. TCRdb passed the multiplex PCR reads through MiXCR, listing each CDR3 protein once. The profile covers 480,000 or so distinct CDR3 sequences, with around 43% appearing a single time and about two fifths taken by the ten largest. The specimen was peripheral blood or thyroid tissue (not recorded which). The receptors originated from an adult woman with Graves' disease, either hyperthyroidism or ophthalmopathy (not recorded which).

This chain links TRBV11-2 with TRBJ1-4, with D maybe TRBD1 (5 bases). This CDR3 contains 21 residues. Germline V gene lookup returns CDR1 SGHAT and CDR2 FQNNGV. V lost 6 bases and J 0 bases, leaving 29 bases between the germline ends. CDR3 in DNA: TGTGCCAGCAGGTTCCATGGGGCCAGGACCTCCAGTAGTGCAACTAATGAAAAACTGTTTTTT. This gives the protein CASRFHGARTSSSATNEKLFF.

This clonotype was detected only once. The CDR3 region is CASSGKQRALNTEAFF. The CDR3 DNA is TGCGCCAGCAGCGGGAAACAGAGAGCCTTGAACACTGAAGCTTTCTTT. This chain joins TRBV5-1 and TRBJ1-1; D gene uncertain. V was clipped by 4 bases and J by 0 bases, with 16 bases between them. CDR3 length: 16 amino acids. Germline V gives CDR1 SGHRS, CDR2 YFSETQ.

The chain is built from TRBV20-1 and TRBJ1-6, with D hard to call. CDR1 and CDR2 from the germline V gene are DFQATT and SNEGSKA (reference sequence). Between the trimmed V and J ends, which lost 5 bases and 7 bases, there was a span of 18 bases. This CDR3 has 15 amino acids. CDR3 loop: CSAYTRGSTNSPLHF. The DNA for the CDR3 is TGCAGTGCTTATACCCGGGGATCGACAAATTCACCCCTCCACTTT.

In its sample, this clonotype was seen many times. The chain carries TRBV19 and TRBJ1-4; D gene unclear. This CDR3 has 14 amino acids. Trimming pared 3 bases from V and 5 bases from J, leaving 10 bases between. Germline-derived CDR1 and CDR2 are LNHDA and SQIVND (reference sequence). CDR3 amino acids: CASSIRNWNEKLFF. CDR3 DNA sequence: TGTGCCAGTAGTATCAGAAACTGGAATGAAAAACTGTTTTTT.

The chain recombines TRBV6-5 with TRBJ1-2, with TRBD1 matching 9 bases. The CDR3 has 13 residues. The junction had 3 bases not matched to a gene; V was cut back by 4 bases and J by 6 bases. Looked up from germline, CDR1 is MNHEY and CDR2 is SVGAGI. The CDR3 loop reads CASSWTGVNGYTF. The CDR3 bases are TGTGCCAGCAGTTGGACAGGGGTTAATGGCTACACCTTC.

This clonotype was detected a few times. V is TRBV20-1 and J is TRBJ2-5; D is perhaps TRBD1 (6 bases). Germline CDR1 DFQATT, CDR2 SNEGSKA (reference sequence). The ends were cut back, 0 bases at V and 1 base at J, with 9 bases in the middle. The CDR3 consists of 14 residues. For the CDR3, the DNA is TGCAGTGCTAGAGATCAGGGGACCCAAGAGACCCAGTACTTC. It yields the protein CSARDQGTQETQYF.

The table lists this clonotype with many counts. The chain carries TRBV6-2 or TRBV6-3 and TRBJ1-4, with 7 bases that match TRBD1. The CDR3 loop spans 14 amino acids. The germline CDR1 and CDR2 sequences are MNHEY and SVGEGT. The ends lost 6 bases at V and 10 bases at J; junction bases unmatched: 11. CDR3 residues: CASSPVTGARKLFF. DNA of the CDR3: TGTGCCAGCAGCCCTGTTACAGGGGCGCGAAAACTGTTTTTT.

This clonotype was recorded many times. The CDR3 loop reads CASSLERSSYEQYF. The CDR3 nucleotides read TGCGCCAGCAGCTTGGAGCGGAGCTCCTACGAGCAGTACTTC. The rearrangement joins TRBV5-1 to TRBJ2-7, with a possible D match to TRBD2 (5 bases). Germline CDR1 SGHRS, CDR2 YFSETQ. Trimming shortened V by 0 bases and J by 0 bases, and 7 bases separated the two germline ends. The CDR3 has 14 residues.

Remarks on this clonotype: A clone one base away is much larger, so this may be a read error. The chain is built from TRBV7-2 and TRBJ1-1; D not resolved. The CDR3 consists of 9 residues. V dropped 5 bases and J dropped 8 bases, with 3 bases sitting between them. Germline V lookup: CDR1 SGHTA, CDR2 FQGNSA. For the CDR3, the DNA is TGTGCCAGCAGCCCGGAAGCTTTCTTT. Its translation is CASSPEAFF.

The rearrangement joins TRBV20-1 to TRBJ2-5; 8 bases fit TRBD1. V was pared by 2 bases and J by 7 bases, with 6 bases of the junction left unmatched. This CDR3 contains 13 residues. Germline V gives CDR1 DFQATT, CDR2 SNEGSKA (reference sequence). CDR3 in amino acids: CSARPGGKGTQYF. Written as DNA, the CDR3 is TGCAGTGCTAGACCAGGGGGCAAGGGGACCCAGTACTTC.

This chain links TRBV30 with TRBJ1-1; perhaps TRBD1 as D (6 bases). The V gene's germline CDR1 is GTSNPN and CDR2 SVGIG (reference sequence). This CDR3 region has 13 residues. CDR3 residues: CAVQRGASTEAFF. CDR3 coding DNA: TGTGCTGTACAACGGGGGGCGAGCACTGAAGCTTTCTTT.

The CDR3 nucleotides are TGTGCCAGCAGCTTATGGTCAGGGAACTATGGCTACACCTTC. It encodes CASSLWSGNYGYTF. V and J are TRBV5-5 and TRBJ1-2, with a weak D call TRBD1 (5 bases). Per germline, CDR1 SGHKS and CDR2 YYEKEE (reference sequence). The V gene lost 2 bases and the J gene lost 2 bases, with 10 bases spanning the gap. The CDR3 contains 14 residues.

This clonotype occurred once. The chain recombines TRBV7-9 with TRBJ2-7; 8 bases agree with TRBD1. CDR1 and CDR2 from the germline V gene are SEHNR and FQNEAQ (reference sequence). CDR3 size: 15 residues. V trimming: 6 bases; J trimming: 0 bases; junction bases outside the gene matches: 7. The CDR3 nucleotides read TGTGCCAGCAGTGAAGTGCAGGGGGCCTCCTACGAGCAGTACTTC. Protein product: CASSEVQGASYEQYF.

The chain combines TRBV25-1 with TRBJ2-5; tentatively, D is TRBD1 or TRBD2 (6 bases each). The germline V gene has CDR1 MGHDK and CDR2 SYGVNS. The CDR3 sequence is 15 residues long. The CDR3 region is CARGRLVGAQETQYF. The CDR3 bases are TGTGCTAGAGGGAGACTAGTGGGGGCACAAGAGACCCAGTACTTC.

This clonotype was seen many times. The CDR3 DNA reads TGTGCCAGCAGTAGCACACAACCTACCTACGAGCAGTACTTC. The encoded protein is CASSSTQPTYEQYF. The chain uses TRBV2 and TRBJ2-7; D remains ambiguous. The CDR3 has 14 residues. CDR1 is SNHLY and CDR2 is FYNNEI in the germline V gene. With 5 bases removed from V and 2 bases from J, the gap between germline ends came to 13 bases.

This clonotype showed up just once. The genes are TRBV7-9 and TRBJ2-7; 11 positions match TRBD2. The CDR3 contains 14 residues. Germline assignment: CDR1 SEHNR and CDR2 FQNEAQ (reference sequence). CDR3 in DNA: TGTGCTCCCCCAACTAGCGGGAGATCCCACGAGCAGTACTTC. It encodes CAPPTSGRSHEQYF. Together with reference TRBV7-9 and TRBJ2-7, the CDR3 gives the full variable domain: DTGVSQNPRHKITKRGQNVTFRCDPISEHNRLYWYRQTLGQGPEFLTYFQNEAQLEKSRLLSDRFSAERPKGSFSTLEIQRTEQGDSAMYLCAPPTSGRSHEQYFGPGTRLTVT.

This clonotype was observed at least ten times. This chain uses TRBV10-2 with TRBJ2-2; tentatively, D is TRBD1 or TRBD2 (5 bases each). The V gene's germline CDR1 is WSHSY and CDR2 SAAADI. V was pared by 4 bases and J by 3 bases, with 15 bases between. The CDR3 consists of 16 residues. CDR3 loop: CASSAAVGPYTGELFF. CDR3 in DNA: TGCGCCAGCAGTGCAGCGGTGGGGCCCTACACCGGGGAGCTGTTTTTT.

The V gene is TRBV2, the J gene TRBJ2-7, with 10 positions matching TRBD1. The CDR3 sequence is 14 residues long. Germline-derived CDR1 and CDR2 are SNHLY and FYNNEI. V gave up 6 bases and J gave up 6 bases; unmatched junction bases: 8. Here the CDR3 reads CASRPDRGLFEQYF. The CDR3 DNA follows: TGTGCCAGCAGACCCGACAGGGGGCTATTCGAGCAGTACTTC.

Ten or more counts support this clonotype. The rearrangement uses TRBV6-6 and TRBJ2-5, with D possibly TRBD1 on 5 matching bases. The CDR3 consists of 14 residues. V lost 2 bases to trimming and J lost 2 bases, with 9 bases between them. Germline V gene lookup returns CDR1 MNHNY and CDR2 SVGAGI (reference sequence). The CDR3 protein is CASSYGAAQETQYF. The CDR3 nucleotides are TGTGCCAGCAGTTACGGGGCGGCGCAAGAGACCCAGTACTTC.

This clonotype has only a few counts. The rearrangement joins TRBV5-1 to TRBJ2-7; TRBD2 is a possible D gene (6 bases). The germline V and J ends were trimmed by 1 base and 6 bases, with 11 bases remaining between them. The CDR3 is made up of 13 amino acids. From germline, CDR1 is SGHRS and CDR2 YFSETQ. DNA of the CDR3: TGCGCCAGCAGCTTGAATTCGGGAGTCGAGCAGTACTTC. Translation gives CASSLNSGVEQYF.

The gene calls are TRBV7-9 and TRBJ2-2; TRBD2 matches at 10 bases. This CDR3 region has 16 residues. Germline V gene data show CDR1 as SEHNR and CDR2 as FQNEAQ (reference sequence). The J segment lost 7 bases and the V segment lost 5 bases, leaving 10 bases of the junction unmatched. CDR3 DNA: TGTGCCAGCAGCCCTCGTCCCCTAGCGGGAGTCGGGGAGCTGTTTTTT. It specifies CASSPRPLAGVGELFF.

The chain couples TRBV12-3 or TRBV12-4 to TRBJ1-5; weak D call: TRBD1 (5 bases). The CDR3 totals 13 residues. Trimming cost V 9 bases and J 4 bases, with 13 bases left between them. The CDR3 DNA sequence: TGTGCCAGTGTTGGGACGGCAAATCAGCCCCAGCATTTT. This encodes CASVGTANQPQHF.

J is TRBJ1-2 and V is TRBV20-1; TRBD1 might be the D (5 bases). Germline V CDR1 and CDR2: DFQATT, SNEGSKA (reference sequence). V shed 6 bases and J shed 6 bases, with 29 bases lying between them. The CDR3 is 17 residues long. The CDR3 bases are TGCAGTGCCGAAGACTTTGCGGGATACACCGGGGACGATGGCTACACCTTC. Translation gives CSAEDFAGYTGDDGYTF.

This clonotype appeared a single time. This chain links TRBV29-1 with TRBJ1-1; D might be TRBD1 (5 bases). Trimming pared 8 bases from V and 5 bases from J, leaving 15 bases between. CDR1 and CDR2 (germline): SQVTM, ANQGSEA. The length of the CDR3 is 12 residues. The CDR3, as DNA: TGCAGCTCAGGGCGCGGGGGGACTGAAGCTTTCTTT. It codes for CSSGRGGTEAFF. The full variable domain, with the rest looked up from reference TRBV29-1 and TRBJ1-1, is SAVISQKPSRDICQRGTSLTIQCQVDSQVTMMFWYRQQPGQSLTLIATANQGSEATYESGFVIDKFPISRPNLTFSTLTVSNMSPEDSSIYLCSSGRGGTEAFFGQGTRLTVV.

This clonotype was observed a handful of times. This rearrangement joins TRBV7-8 to TRBJ1-2; TRBD1 matches 8 bases. After removal of 5 bases from V and 6 bases from J, the junction contained 11 bases not matched to a gene. The CDR3 runs to 15 residues. Germline V CDR1 and CDR2: SGHVS, FQNEAQ. CDR3 loop: CASSTYQDRGDGYTF. The CDR3 DNA sequence: TGTGCCAGCAGCACGTACCAAGACAGGGGTGATGGCTACACCTTC.